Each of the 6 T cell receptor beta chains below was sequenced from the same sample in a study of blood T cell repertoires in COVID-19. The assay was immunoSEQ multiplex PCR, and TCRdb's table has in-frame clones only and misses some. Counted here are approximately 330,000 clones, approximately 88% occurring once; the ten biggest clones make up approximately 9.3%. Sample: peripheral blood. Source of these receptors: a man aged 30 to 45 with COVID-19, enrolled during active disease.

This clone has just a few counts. The CDR3 sequence is CASSGRGGRGGQSSYNEQFF. In DNA, the CDR3 is TGTGCCAGCAGTGGAAGAGGGGGAAGAGGCGGGCAAAGCTCCTACAATGAGCAGTTCTTC. This chain connects TRBV6-4 to TRBJ2-1, with D maybe TRBD1 (6 bases). V dropped 4 bases and J dropped 0 bases, with 25 bases sitting between them. CDR1 is MRHNA and CDR2 is SNTAGT in the germline V gene. The CDR3 has 20 residues.

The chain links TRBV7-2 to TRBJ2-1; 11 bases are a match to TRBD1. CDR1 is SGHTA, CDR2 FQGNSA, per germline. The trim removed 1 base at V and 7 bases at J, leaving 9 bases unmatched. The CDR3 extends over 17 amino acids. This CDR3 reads CASSLGRSGTGGNEQFF. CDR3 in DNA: TGTGCCAGCAGCTTAGGAAGATCCGGGACAGGGGGAAATGAGCAGTTCTTC. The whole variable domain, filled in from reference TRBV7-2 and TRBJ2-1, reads GAGVSQSPSNKVTEKGKDVELRCDPISGHTALYWYRQSLGQGLEFLIYFQGNSAPDKSGLPSDRFSAERTGGSVSTLTIQRTQQEDSAVYLCASSLGRSGTGGNEQFFGPGTRLTVL.

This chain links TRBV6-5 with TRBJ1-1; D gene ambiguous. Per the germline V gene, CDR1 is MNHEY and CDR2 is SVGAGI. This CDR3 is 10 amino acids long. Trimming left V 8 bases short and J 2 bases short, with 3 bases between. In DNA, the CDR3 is TGTGCCAGCTCAAACACTGAAGCTTTCTTT. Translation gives CASSNTEAFF.

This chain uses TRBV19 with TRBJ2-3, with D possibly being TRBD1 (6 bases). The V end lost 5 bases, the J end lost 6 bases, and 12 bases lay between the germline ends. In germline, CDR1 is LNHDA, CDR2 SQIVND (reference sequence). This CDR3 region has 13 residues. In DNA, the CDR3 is TGTGCCAGTAGTGTACAGGGTGCTGATACGCAGTATTTT. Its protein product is CASSVQGADTQYF. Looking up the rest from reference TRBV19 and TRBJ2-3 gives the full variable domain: DGGITQSPKYLFRKEGQNVTLSCEQNLNHDAMYWYRQDPGQGLRLIYYSQIVNDFQKGDIAEGYSVSREKKESFPLTVTSAQKNPTAFYLCASSVQGADTQYFGPGTRLTVL.

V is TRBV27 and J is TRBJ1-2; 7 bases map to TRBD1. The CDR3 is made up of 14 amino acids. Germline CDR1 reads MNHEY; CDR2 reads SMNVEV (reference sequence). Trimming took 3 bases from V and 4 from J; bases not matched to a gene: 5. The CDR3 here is CASSLDRNSYGYTF. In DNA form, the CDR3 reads TGTGCCAGCAGTTTGGACAGGAACTCCTATGGCTACACCTTC.

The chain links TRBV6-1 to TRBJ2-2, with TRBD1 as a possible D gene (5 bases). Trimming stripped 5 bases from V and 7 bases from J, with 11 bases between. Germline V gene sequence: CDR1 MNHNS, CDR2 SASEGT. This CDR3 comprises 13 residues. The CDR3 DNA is TGTGCCAGCAGTTTCAGGGTTAACGGGGAGCTGTTTTTT. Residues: CASSFRVNGELFF.